Following are 14 T cell receptor beta chains from one sample sequenced in a study of blood T cell repertoires in COVID-19. Method: immunoSEQ multiplex PCR; TCRdb's copy keeps in-frame clones and lacks some. The table shows 100,000 to 110,000 clones, with around four fifths occurring only once. Sequencing was done on a sample of peripheral blood. The receptors were sampled from a woman in her sixties or seventies with acute or convalescent COVID-19.

The chain has TRBV6-2 or TRBV6-3 and TRBJ2-4, with TRBD2 as a possible D gene (5 bases). V was cut by 2 bases and J by 0 bases, with 11 bases left in between. The CDR3 spans 16 residues. Germline values: CDR1 MNHEY, CDR2 SVGEGT. Written as DNA, the CDR3 is TGTGCCAGCAGTTACGAGGACTTACTAGCCAAAAACATTCAGTACTTC. Translation gives CASSYEDLLAKNIQYF.

In nucleotides, the CDR3 is TGTGCCAGCAGCCCGGACAGGGCGGGGGGCTACACCTTC. Protein sequence: CASSPDRAGGYTF. The chain has TRBV11-2 and TRBJ1-2, with 8 bases lining up with TRBD1. The junction had 7 bases not matched to a gene; V was cut back by 5 bases and J by 8 bases. The CDR3 spans 13 residues. CDR1 and CDR2 from the germline V gene are SGHAT and FQNNGV.

In its sample, this clone was seen once. The CDR3 DNA sequence: TGTGCCAGCAGCTTAACCAGGGCAACTAATGAAAAACTGTTTTTT. This codes for CASSLTRATNEKLFF. V gene TRBV7-3 combines with J gene TRBJ1-4, with D possibly being TRBD1 (5 bases). V shed 0 bases and J shed 0 bases, with 5 bases lying between them. CDR3 length equals 15 residues. CDR1 is SGHTA and CDR2 is FQGTGA in the germline V gene. Full variable domain (remainder filled in from reference TRBV7-3 and TRBJ1-4): GAGVSQTPSNKVTEKGKYVELRCDPISGHTALYWYRQSLGQGPEFLIYFQGTGAADDSGLPNDRFFAVRPEGSVSTLKIQRTERGDSAVYLCASSLTRATNEKLFFGSGTQLSVL.

The chain uses TRBV27 and TRBJ1-3; 9 bases are shared with TRBD1. The CDR3 runs 14 residues. From germline, CDR1 is MNHEY and CDR2 SMNVEV (reference sequence). V shed 5 bases, J shed 7 bases, and the junction held 6 bases outside the gene matches. The CDR3 DNA sequence: TGTGCCAGCAGTCCGCAGGGGACAGGGAACACCATATATTTT. Translated, it gives CASSPQGTGNTIYF.

The CDR3 DNA reads TGCGCCAGCAGCCAAGATATCGGCAGGGGCTCCTACAATGAGCAGTTCTTC. Translated: CASSQDIGRGSYNEQFF. The V call is TRBV4-1, the J call TRBJ2-1, with D perhaps TRBD1 (6 bases). CDR1 is MGHRA and CDR2 is YSYEKL in the germline V gene. Trimming removed 0 bases at V and 0 bases at J, with 12 bases between. This CDR3 is built from 17 residues.

The chain joins TRBV9 to TRBJ2-3; 9 nucleotides line up with TRBD2. The ends lost 3 bases at V and 3 bases at J; junction bases unmatched: 8. The CDR3 runs to 16 residues. CDR1 is SGDLS and CDR2 is YYNGEE in the germline V gene. The CDR3 bases are TGTGCCAGCAGCGCCGCTGCGGGGGGGAAAACAGATACGCAGTATTTT. Residues: CASSAAAGGKTDTQYF. The full variable domain, rest sourced from reference TRBV9 and TRBJ2-3, is DSGVTQTPKHLITATGQRVTLRCSPRSGDLSVYWYQQSLDQGLQFLIQYYNGEERAKGNILERFSAQQFPDLHSELNLSSLELGDSALYFCASSAAAGGKTDTQYFGPGTRLTVL.

This clone was seen once. The rearrangement joins TRBV2 to TRBJ2-1; 8 bases line up with TRBD2. V lost 4 bases, J lost 2 bases, and 4 bases stayed unmatched. Germline CDR1 is SNHLY and CDR2 is FYNNEI. The CDR3 runs 15 residues. The CDR3 sequence: CASSVAGGPYNEQFF. CDR3 sequence (DNA): TGTGCCAGCAGTGTTGCGGGGGGTCCCTACAATGAGCAGTTCTTC.

V usage is TRBV20-1 and J usage is TRBJ2-7; D is unresolved. Germline assignment: CDR1 DFQATT and CDR2 SNEGSKA (reference sequence). The V and J ends lost 1 base and 4 bases respectively, with 5 bases between them. The CDR3 runs 11 residues. The CDR3 nucleotides are TGCAGTGCTAGAGCCCCATACGAGCAGTACTTC. It codes for CSARAPYEQYF.

The chain is built from TRBV19 and TRBJ2-7, with TRBD2 as a possible D gene (5 bases). The germline CDR1 and CDR2 sequences are LNHDA and SQIVND (reference sequence). The CDR3 consists of 14 residues. The germline V and J ends were trimmed by 5 bases and 3 bases, with 14 bases remaining between them. The CDR3 DNA follows: TGTGCCAGTAGTTCGGCCCAGCGGTTCTACGAGCAGTACTTC. It translates to CASSSAQRFYEQYF.

The V and J genes are TRBV2 and TRBJ2-2; 10 bases are a match to TRBD2. CDR1 is SNHLY, CDR2 FYNNEI, per germline. The CDR3 runs to 15 residues. Trimming cost V 4 bases and J 9 bases; bases outside gene matches: 8. The CDR3 region is CASSGGLAGARELFF. In DNA, the CDR3 is TGTGCCAGCAGTGGAGGGCTAGCGGGGGCTAGGGAGCTGTTTTTT.

This chain uses TRBV6-5 with TRBJ1-3; D not resolved. The ends were cut back, 10 bases at V and 0 bases at J, with 13 bases in the middle. Germline-derived CDR1 and CDR2 are MNHEY and SVGAGI. The CDR3 is made up of 14 amino acids. The CDR3 protein is CATLSLVSGNTIYF. CDR3 bases: TGTGCCACCCTTTCACTAGTCTCTGGAAACACCATATATTTT.

The chain uses TRBV2 and TRBJ1-1; TRBD1 agrees at 7 bases. This CDR3 is built from 13 residues. In germline, CDR1 is SNHLY, CDR2 FYNNEI. J gave up 3 bases and V 6 bases, and 4 bases lay outside the gene matches. CDR3 amino acids: CASRPQGYTEAFF. The DNA of the CDR3 is TGTGCCAGCAGGCCACAGGGGTACACTGAAGCTTTCTTT.

The rearrangement uses TRBV7-8 and TRBJ2-7; D might be TRBD1 (7 bases). The V end lost 1 base, the J end lost 7 bases, and 17 bases lay between the germline ends. The CDR3 is made up of 15 amino acids. CDR1 SGHVS and CDR2 FQNEAQ come from the germline V gene. CDR3 sequence (DNA): TGTGCCAGCAGCTTAGTCTCCAGGGGGGTAGGGGAGCAGTACGTC. Translation gives CASSLVSRGVGEQYV.

This chain uses TRBV30 with TRBJ2-5, with 9 bases fitting TRBD1. J lost 5 bases, V lost 0 bases, and 4 bases had no gene match. CDR3 length: 14 amino acids. Looked up from germline, CDR1 is GTSNPN and CDR2 is SVGIG (reference sequence). CDR3 DNA sequence: TGTGCCTGGAGTGTAAACAGGGGGCATGAGACCCAGTACTTC. Amino acids: CAWSVNRGHETQYF.